One sample yielded the 9 T cell receptor beta chains listed below, sequenced in a study of T cell repertoires in cytomegalovirus infection. From the reads, TCRdb called clonotypes with MiXCR, one entry per CDR3 protein. The data show 900,000 to 950,000 distinct CDR3 sequences, with roughly a third seen just once and around 15% held by the top ten. The antigens for these receptors are not known. This specimen was cultured CD8+ T cells from PBMCs, taken from culture after CMV antigen stimulation. Receptors were obtained from a human donor in good health (CMV status not recorded). Some clones in this sample may be carry-over from other donors' samples.

This sequence joins TRBV5-6 and TRBJ1-1; perhaps TRBD1 as D (6 bases). Per the germline V gene, CDR1 is SGHDT and CDR2 is YYEEEE. The V end lost 2 bases, the J end lost 12 bases, and 14 bases lay between the germline ends. The CDR3 runs 12 residues. This CDR3 is CASSFGPGVPFF. The CDR3 nucleotides are TGTGCCAGCAGCTTCGGTCCAGGGGTCCCTTTCTTT.

This clonotype has a handful of counts. The rearrangement links TRBV14 to TRBJ2-7; 8 bases are a match to TRBD2. The V segment lost 1 base and the J segment 6 bases; nucleotides outside the gene matches: 2. The CDR3 covers 13 residues. Germline-derived CDR1 and CDR2 are SGHDN and FVKESK. CDR3 bases: TGTGCCAGCAGCCAAGGCGGGGGGAGCGAGCAGTACGTC. Translation gives CASSQGGGSEQYV.

This clonotype turned up a few times. The chain uses TRBV12-3 or TRBV12-4 and TRBJ2-1, with TRBD2 matching over 10 bases. The CDR3 length is 16 residues. Unmatched junction bases numbered 9, after V lost 7 bases and J lost 3 bases. The CDR3 coding sequence is TGTGCCAGCAAAAATCCCGGGACTAGCGTCTACAATGAGCAGTTCTTC. This translates into CASKNPGTSVYNEQFF.

The V call is TRBV9, the J call TRBJ1-1; TRBD1 might be the D (5 bases). Deletions cut 0 bases from V and 6 bases from J, with 15 bases between. Germline V gives CDR1 SGDLS, CDR2 YYNGEE. The CDR3 consists of 15 residues. The CDR3 DNA reads TGTGCCAGCAGCGTAGAGGAAAGGGGAGGGGCTGAAGCTTTCTTT. This gives the protein CASSVEERGGAEAFF.

This rearrangement joins TRBV19 to TRBJ2-7; 11 bases line up with TRBD1. CDR1 and CDR2 from the germline V gene are LNHDA and SQIVND (reference sequence). This CDR3 has 18 amino acids. Unmatched junction bases numbered 13, after V lost 4 bases and J lost 2 bases. The CDR3, as DNA: TGTGCCAGTAGTACGTCCCGGGACAGGGGGAGAGATGCCTACGAGCAGTACTTC. The encoded protein is CASSTSRDRGRDAYEQYF.

This clonotype has at least ten counts. The J gene is TRBJ1-1, the V gene TRBV7-4; 7 bases agree with TRBD1. CDR3 length: 13 amino acids. Germline assignment: CDR1 SGHVT and CDR2 SQSDAQ. J lost 6 bases, V lost 9 bases, and 10 bases had no gene match. CDR3 protein: CARDRQGKAEAFF. The CDR3 region has the DNA TGTGCCAGGGATCGACAGGGTAAGGCTGAAGCTTTCTTT.

The chain couples TRBV6-6 to TRBJ2-1, with D unclear. Trimming took off 0 bases at V and 5 bases at J, with 17 bases between the two ends. CDR3 length: 17 amino acids. Germline V gene sequence: CDR1 MNHNY, CDR2 SVGAGI (reference sequence). CDR3 coding DNA: TGTGCCAGCAGTTACTCGATTCTATCCCCACTTGACAATGAGCAGTTCTTC. Protein: CASSYSILSPLDNEQFF.

The chain links TRBV4-1 to TRBJ2-1; D uncertain. The germline V gene encodes CDR1 MGHRA and CDR2 YSYEKL. The CDR3 runs to 13 residues. V was shortened by 3 bases and J by 7 bases, with 10 bases between the two germline ends. The chain's CDR3 is CASSQAVGNEQFF. CDR3 nucleotides: TGCGCCAGCAGCCAGGCCGTTGGGAATGAGCAGTTCTTC.

The chain is built from TRBV5-4 and TRBJ2-1; possible D gene TRBD2, 7 bases. The CDR3 covers 16 residues. Germline-derived CDR1 and CDR2 are SGHNT and YYREEE (reference sequence). Trimming left V 2 bases short and J 5 bases short, with 17 bases between. The CDR3 DNA is TGTGCCAGCAGCTTAGTAGATGCGGGGGCCCACAATGAGCAGTTCTTC. Protein: CASSLVDAGAHNEQFF.